The next 12 T cell receptor beta chains were all read from a single sample in a study of T cells after yellow fever vaccination. MiXCR, applied by TCRdb to the 5' RACE reads, yields one record per CDR3 protein. The sample carries some 120,000 distinct CDR3 sequences, 12% to 15% recorded once. Source: CD8+ T cells sorted from PBMCs, taken 5 days after the yellow fever booster vaccination. These TCRs come from a man between 18 and 35 years old who received the YFV17D yellow fever vaccine.

CDR3 nucleotides: TGTGCCAGCAGCCCCCGGGACCTTATTAACACCGGGGAGCTGTTTTTT. Translated: CASSPRDLINTGELFF. The J gene is TRBJ2-2, the V gene TRBV7-9, with D perhaps matching TRBD1 or TRBD2 (5 bases each). Between the trimmed V and J ends, which lost 5 bases and 2 bases, there was a span of 15 bases. Germline-derived CDR1 and CDR2 are SEHNR and FQNEAQ (reference sequence). CDR3 length: 16 residues. Variable domain in full (rest from reference TRBV7-9 and TRBJ2-2): DTGVSQNPRHKITKRGQNVTFRCDPISEHNRLYWYRQTLGQGPEFLTYFQNEAQLEKSRLLSDRFSAERPKGSFSTLEIQRTEQGDSAMYLCASSPRDLINTGELFFGEGSRLTVL.

This clonotype was recorded a few times. The rearrangement joins TRBV6-2 or TRBV6-3 to TRBJ2-7; D remains ambiguous. The CDR3 totals 13 residues. V gave up 4 bases and J gave up 3 bases, with 10 bases separating them. Germline V gene data show CDR1 as MNHEY and CDR2 as SVGEGT. The DNA for the CDR3 is TGTGCCAGCAGTTTCTCAGGTTTCTACGAGCAGTACGTC. Translation gives CASSFSGFYEQYV.

In its sample, this clonotype was seen a few times. The chain carries TRBV6-5 and TRBJ2-3; TRBD2 is a possible D gene (6 bases). The germline V and J ends were trimmed by 7 bases and 5 bases, with 19 bases remaining between them. CDR1 MNHEY and CDR2 SVGAGI come from the germline V gene. The CDR3 length is 15 residues. CDR3 DNA: TGTGCCAGCAACCAACTCCGGGCTAGCGAAGATACGCAGTATTTT. Encoded protein: CASNQLRASEDTQYF.

The chain links TRBV15 to TRBJ2-2; maybe TRBD2 (5 bases). CDR1 is LNHNV, CDR2 YYDKDF, per germline (reference sequence). V was pared by 5 bases and J by 7 bases, with 17 bases between. The CDR3 loop spans 15 amino acids. In DNA, the CDR3 is TGTGCCACCAGCGATAAAGGGAGTAGGAGCGGGGAGCTGTTTTTT. Translated, it gives CATSDKGSRSGELFF.

This chain links TRBV5-5 with TRBJ2-7; perhaps TRBD2 as D (6 bases). Germline V gives CDR1 SGHKS, CDR2 YYEKEE (reference sequence). Trimming took 0 bases from V and 2 from J, leaving 9 bases between them. The CDR3 has 14 residues. This CDR3 reads CASSLVGGTYEQYF. The CDR3 region has the DNA TGTGCCAGCAGCTTGGTGGGGGGTACCTACGAGCAGTACTTC.

The chain uses TRBV18 and TRBJ2-7, with 7 nucleotides matching TRBD1. V shed 3 bases and J 6 bases; nucleotides not matched to a gene: 5. CDR1 and CDR2 (germline): KGHSH, LQKENI. The CDR3 length is 13 residues. The CDR3 DNA is TGTGCCAGCTCACCGACAGGGCGAGGCGAGCAGTACGTC. Translated, it gives CASSPTGRGEQYV.

This clonotype was counted between two and nine times. V is TRBV28 and J is TRBJ2-7, with TRBD1 identical over 7 bases. Germline values: CDR1 MDHEN, CDR2 SYDVKM. This CDR3 spans 14 amino acids. Germline trimming cut 2 bases from V and 4 bases from J; bases unmatched to any gene: 5. Here the CDR3 DNA reads TGTGCCAGCAGTTTAACGGGGACAGATTACGAGCAGTACGTC. It specifies CASSLTGTDYEQYV.

This chain joins TRBV29-1 and TRBJ2-7; D unresolved. Germline CDR1 reads SQVTM; CDR2 reads ANQGSEA. V was pared by 2 bases and J by 2 bases, with 7 bases between. The CDR3 runs to 12 residues. CDR3 coding DNA: TGCAGCGTTGAAAACGGGCCCTACGAGCAGTACTTC. Its protein product is CSVENGPYEQYF.

This clonotype occurred a few times. V is TRBV4-1 and J is TRBJ2-5, with D perhaps being TRBD1 or TRBD2 (6 bases each). The CDR3 consists of 14 residues. Trimming left V 0 bases short and J 6 bases short, with 11 bases between. The germline V gene encodes CDR1 MGHRA and CDR2 YSYEKL. The DNA for the CDR3 is TGCGCCAGCAGCCAAGATTTCGGGGGCCAGACCCAGTACTTC. Translation gives CASSQDFGGQTQYF.

This clonotype appeared a few times. The CDR3 loop reads CASSPTLSSYEQYF. CDR3 DNA: TGTGCCAGCAGCCCCACCCTGAGCTCCTACGAGCAGTACTTC. The V gene is TRBV3-1, the J gene TRBJ2-7; D remains unclear. Trimming cost V 4 bases and J 0 bases, with 10 bases left between them. Germline V gene lookup returns CDR1 LGHDT and CDR2 YNNKEL (reference sequence). CDR3 length equals 14 residues.

The rearrangement joins TRBV9 to TRBJ2-1; TRBD1 matches 10 bases. V gave up 0 bases and J gave up 9 bases; unmatched junction bases: 3. The germline CDR1 and CDR2 sequences are SGDLS and YYNGEE. The CDR3 sequence is 14 residues long. The CDR3 loop reads CASSVEGQGSEQFF. CDR3 DNA: TGTGCCAGCAGCGTAGAGGGACAGGGGAGTGAGCAGTTCTTC.

V and J are TRBV7-6 and TRBJ2-1; 10 bases agree with TRBD2. The germline gives CDR1 SGHVS, CDR2 FNYEAQ. V was pared by 1 base and J by 10 bases, with 7 bases of the junction left unmatched. This CDR3 has 15 amino acids. The CDR3 protein is CASSLGTSGGVEQFF. CDR3 DNA sequence: TGTGCCAGCAGCTTAGGTACCAGCGGGGGGGTCGAGCAGTTCTTC. Filled out from reference TRBV7-6 and TRBJ2-1, the complete variable domain reads GAGVSQSPRYKVTKRGQDVALRCDPISGHVSLYWYRQALGQGPEFLTYFNYEAQQDKSGLPNDRFSAERPEGSISTLTIQRTEQRDSAMYRCASSLGTSGGVEQFFGPGTRLTVL.